This T cell receptor beta chain was found in a study of technical replicates of blood from a few donors. This table comes from immunoSEQ multiplex PCR, and its TCRdb copy is limited to in-frame clones, with some not included. The profile shows 100,000 or so clones, over 90% of them singletons. This CDR3 spans 13 amino acids. The J segment lost 4 bases and the V segment lost 2 bases, leaving 2 bases of the junction unmatched. Germline CDR1 GTSNPN, CDR2 SVGIG (reference sequence). The specimen sequenced was T cells isolated from PBMCs. This chain links TRBV30 with TRBJ1-2; 9 nucleotides line up with TRBD1. The clonotype was recovered from a human donor in good health. DNA of the CDR3: TGTGCCTGGAGTCAACAGGGGGCCTATGGCTACACCTTC. Translating gives CAWSQQGAYGYTF.